This TCR beta chain is drawn from a study of cytomegalovirus exposure and HLA in healthy donors. Notes on the study in general: Analysis was performed later, and it showed HLA-associated TCR beta chains to be more clonally expanded than equally common others. Among donors in an Asian-associated ancestry cluster, a later analysis reportedly found fewer N-insertions than the roughly 610-donor mean. Common viral pathogens seemed to be connected with several of the most significant clusters, according to a later analysis.

The donors, nominally healthy at sampling, likely had unrecorded immune exposures. For this clone: The antigen remains unidentified.

The length of the CDR3 is 16 residues. The germline V gene has CDR1 KGHSY and CDR2 FQNENV. Trimming stripped 4 bases from V and 1 base from J, with 13 bases between. Both 60 Vbeta primers and 13 Jbeta primers went into the PCR. Measured with immunoSEQ multiplex PCR; TCRdb has only the in-frame clones, and not every one. The sample consists of 150,000 to 200,000 clones, less than 85% of them appearing once. The receptor's source is a middle-aged man in good health and CMV-seronegative. This chain links TRBV16 with TRBJ2-2, with D hard to call. The sequencing input was PBMCs. The CDR3, as DNA: TGTGCCAGCAGCCCCCCTGGCCGAGGGAACACCGGGGAGCTGTTTTTT. It specifies CASSPPGRGNTGELFF.